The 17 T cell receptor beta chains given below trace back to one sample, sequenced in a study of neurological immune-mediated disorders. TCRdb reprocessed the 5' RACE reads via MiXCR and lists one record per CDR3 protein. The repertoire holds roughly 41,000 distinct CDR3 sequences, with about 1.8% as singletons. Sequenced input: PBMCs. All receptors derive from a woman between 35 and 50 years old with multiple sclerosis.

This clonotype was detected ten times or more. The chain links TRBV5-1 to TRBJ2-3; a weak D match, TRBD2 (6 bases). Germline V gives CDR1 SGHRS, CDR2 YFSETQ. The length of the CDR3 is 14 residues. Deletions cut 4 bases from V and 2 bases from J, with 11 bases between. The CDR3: CASSSWDFTDTQYF. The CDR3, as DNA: TGCGCCAGCAGCAGCTGGGACTTCACAGATACGCAGTATTTT.

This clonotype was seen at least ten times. Here the CDR3 reads CASSLDGYQPQHF. For the CDR3, the DNA is TGCGCCAGCAGCTTGGACGGGTATCAGCCCCAGCATTTT. The chain employs TRBV5-1 and TRBJ1-5; D uncertain. The CDR3 has 13 amino acids. The V gene lost 0 bases and the J gene lost 5 bases, with 6 bases spanning the gap. The V gene's germline CDR1 is SGHRS and CDR2 YFSETQ.

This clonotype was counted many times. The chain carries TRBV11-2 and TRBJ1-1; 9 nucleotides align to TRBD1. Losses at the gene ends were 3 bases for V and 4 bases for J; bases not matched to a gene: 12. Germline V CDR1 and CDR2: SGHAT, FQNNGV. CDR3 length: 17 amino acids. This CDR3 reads CASSFLQGAFQSTEAFF. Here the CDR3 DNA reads TGTGCCAGCAGCTTCCTACAGGGGGCATTTCAGTCCACTGAAGCTTTCTTT.

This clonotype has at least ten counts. The CDR3 DNA reads as TGCAGTGCTAGAGAAGACTTCTATGGCTACACCTTC. It yields the protein CSAREDFYGYTF. J is TRBJ1-2 and V is TRBV20-1; D unresolved. The CDR3 runs to 12 residues. Trimming removed 0 bases from V and 4 bases from J, with 6 bases in between. Germline lookup yields CDR1 DFQATT and CDR2 SNEGSKA (reference sequence).

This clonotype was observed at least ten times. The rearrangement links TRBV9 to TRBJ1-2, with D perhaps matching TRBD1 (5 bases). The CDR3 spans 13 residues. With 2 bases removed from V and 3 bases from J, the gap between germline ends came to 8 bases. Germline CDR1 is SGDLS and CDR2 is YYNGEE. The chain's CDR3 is CASSVGDYYGYTF. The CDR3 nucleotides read TGTGCCAGCAGCGTGGGGGACTACTATGGCTACACCTTC.

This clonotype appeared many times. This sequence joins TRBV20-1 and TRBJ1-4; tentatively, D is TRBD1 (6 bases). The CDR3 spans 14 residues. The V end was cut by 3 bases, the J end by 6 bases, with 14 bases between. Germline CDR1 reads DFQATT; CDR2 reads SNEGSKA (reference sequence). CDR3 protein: CSASFTGRDEKLFF. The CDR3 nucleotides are TGCAGTGCTAGTTTCACAGGGAGGGATGAAAAACTGTTTTTT.

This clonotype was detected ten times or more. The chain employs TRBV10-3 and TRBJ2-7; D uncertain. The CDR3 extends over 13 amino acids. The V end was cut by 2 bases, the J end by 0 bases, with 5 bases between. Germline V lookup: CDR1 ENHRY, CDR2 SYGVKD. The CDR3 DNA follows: TGTGCCATCAGTGAGGTCAGCTCCTACGAGCAGTACTTC. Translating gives CAISEVSSYEQYF.

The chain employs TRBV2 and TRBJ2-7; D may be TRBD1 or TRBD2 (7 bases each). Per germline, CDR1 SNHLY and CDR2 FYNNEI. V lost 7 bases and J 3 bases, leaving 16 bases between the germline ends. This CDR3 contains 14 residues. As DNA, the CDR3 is TGTGCCAGCACCCGGGGAGGGGGCAACTACGAGCAGTACTTC. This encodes CASTRGGGNYEQYF.

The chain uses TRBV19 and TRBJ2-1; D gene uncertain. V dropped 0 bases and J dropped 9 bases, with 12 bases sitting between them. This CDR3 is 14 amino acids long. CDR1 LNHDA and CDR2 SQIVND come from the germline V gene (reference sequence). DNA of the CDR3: TGTGCCAGTAGTATAGATGGCTCCTGGGGTGAGCAGTTCTTC. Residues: CASSIDGSWGEQFF.

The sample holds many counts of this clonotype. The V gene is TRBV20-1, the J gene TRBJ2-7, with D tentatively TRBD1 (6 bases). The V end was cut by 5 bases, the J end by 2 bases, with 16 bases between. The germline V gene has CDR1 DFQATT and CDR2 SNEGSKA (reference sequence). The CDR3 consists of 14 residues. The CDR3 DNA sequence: TGCAGTGCTCCGAAACAGGGAATCCCCTACGAGCAGTACTTC. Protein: CSAPKQGIPYEQYF.

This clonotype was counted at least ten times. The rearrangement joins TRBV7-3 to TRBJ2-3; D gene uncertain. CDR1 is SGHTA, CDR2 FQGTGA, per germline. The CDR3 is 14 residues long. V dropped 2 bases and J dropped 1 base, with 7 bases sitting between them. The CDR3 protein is CASSLYAGTDTQYF. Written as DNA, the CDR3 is TGTGCCAGCAGCTTATACGCGGGCACAGATACGCAGTATTTT. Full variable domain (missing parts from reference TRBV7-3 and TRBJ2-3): GAGVSQTPSNKVTEKGKYVELRCDPISGHTALYWYRQSLGQGPEFLIYFQGTGAADDSGLPNDRFFAVRPEGSVSTLKIQRTERGDSAVYLCASSLYAGTDTQYFGPGTRLTVL.

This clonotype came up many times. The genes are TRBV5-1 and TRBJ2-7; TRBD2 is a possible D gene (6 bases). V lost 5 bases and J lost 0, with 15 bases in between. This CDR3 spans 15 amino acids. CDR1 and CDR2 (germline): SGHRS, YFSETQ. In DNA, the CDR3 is TGCGCCAGCAGTCGGGCGGGGTTCGGCTCCTACGAGCAGTACTTC. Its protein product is CASSRAGFGSYEQYF.

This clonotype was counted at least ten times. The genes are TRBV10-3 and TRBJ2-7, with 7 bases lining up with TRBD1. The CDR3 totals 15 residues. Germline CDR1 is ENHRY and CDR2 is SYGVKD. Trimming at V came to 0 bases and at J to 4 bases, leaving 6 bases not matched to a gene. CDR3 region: CAISESIRGRYEQYF. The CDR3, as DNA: TGTGCCATCAGTGAGTCGATCAGGGGGAGATACGAGCAGTACTTC.

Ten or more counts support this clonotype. The CDR3 DNA follows: TGCAGTCGGGGGAGGGAGGGTTCCTACAATGAGCAGTTCTTC. Its translation: CSRGREGSYNEQFF. The V call is TRBV20-1, the J call TRBJ2-1, with 7 bases matching TRBD2. The V gene end was trimmed by 8 bases and the J gene end by 1 base; junction bases not matched to a gene: 8. Germline V gene sequence: CDR1 DFQATT, CDR2 SNEGSKA (reference sequence). CDR3 size: 14 residues.

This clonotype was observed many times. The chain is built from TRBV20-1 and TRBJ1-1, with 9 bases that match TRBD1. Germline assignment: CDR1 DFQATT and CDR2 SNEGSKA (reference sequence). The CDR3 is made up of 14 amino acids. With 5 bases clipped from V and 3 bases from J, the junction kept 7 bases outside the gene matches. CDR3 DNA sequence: TGCAGTGCTGCAACCGGGACAGGGTACACTGAAGCTTTCTTT. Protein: CSAATGTGYTEAFF.

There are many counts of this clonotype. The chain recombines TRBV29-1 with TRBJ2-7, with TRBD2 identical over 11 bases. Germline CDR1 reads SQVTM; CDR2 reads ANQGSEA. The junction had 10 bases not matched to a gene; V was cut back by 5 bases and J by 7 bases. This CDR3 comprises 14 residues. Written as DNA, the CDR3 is TGCAGCGTTTCTCATACACGGACTAGCGGGGAGCAGTACTTC. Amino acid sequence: CSVSHTRTSGEQYF.

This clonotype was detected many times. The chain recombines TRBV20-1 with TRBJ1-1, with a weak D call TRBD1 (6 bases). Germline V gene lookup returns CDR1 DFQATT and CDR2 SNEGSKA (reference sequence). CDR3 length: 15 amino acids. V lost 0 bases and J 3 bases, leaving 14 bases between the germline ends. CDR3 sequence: CSARDRKGVDTEAFF. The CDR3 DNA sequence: TGCAGTGCTAGAGATAGGAAGGGGGTAGACACTGAAGCTTTCTTT.